This T cell receptor (beta chain) was captured by sequencing in a study of cytomegalovirus exposure and HLA in healthy donors. A multiplex PCR was run with 60 Vbeta primers and 13 Jbeta primers. Here immunoSEQ multiplex PCR was the method, and the copy in TCRdb shows in-frame clones only, minus some. The sample has around 89,000 clones, about 74% seen once. The clonotype was recovered from a man aged 35-49 years in good health and CMV-seronegative. Sequences were obtained from PBMCs.

The CDR3 spells CASSPLAGGPADTQYF. CDR3 nucleotide sequence: TGTGCCAGCAGCCCATTAGCGGGGGGGCCGGCAGATACGCAGTATTTT. The genes are TRBV11-2 and TRBJ2-3, with 11 bases fitting TRBD2. CDR3 size: 16 residues. With 5 bases clipped from V and 4 bases from J, the junction kept 8 bases outside the gene matches. Germline V gene data show CDR1 as SGHAT and CDR2 as FQNNGV.